The T cell receptor (beta chain) under discussion was sequenced for a study of CD8+CD57+ T cells in acquired aplastic anemia. Study-wide context: The mean DNA yield obtained from sorted CD4+ and CD8+ cells came to around 3 ug.

General study findings and limits: Controls did not differ significantly from patients in CD8+ Simpson's diversity. The same twenty-nine CD8+ CDR3 sequences occurred in patients and in controls.

TCR beta VDJ and CDR3 were profiled, and genomic DNA was the template. TCRdb fed the reads into MiXCR, producing one record per CDR3 protein. The sample includes hundreds of thousands of distinct CDR3 sequences, around a third seen only once; the top ten take nearly 0.85%. This clonotype showed up many times. Its antigen is unknown. Selection for sequencing was limited to patients who had shown CD8+CD57+ cell expansion by flow cytometry. Blood sampling was performed on the patients, and none of them had received therapy by then. V shed 5 bases and J 6 bases; nucleotides not matched to a gene: 14. The CDR3 is made up of 16 amino acids. Looked up from germline, CDR1 is SGHAT and CDR2 is FQNNGV.

The receptor was derived from a human donor with aplastic anemia. This sequence joins TRBV11-2 and TRBJ1-2, with TRBD1 identical over 8 bases. Sequenced input: sorted CD4+, CD8+, or CD8+CD57+ T cells (not recorded which) from PBMCs. CDR3 DNA sequence: TGTGCCAGCAGCAACCAGGTTGGACAGGGACTCAATGGCTACACCTTC. Protein product: CASSNQVGQGLNGYTF.